These 4 T cell receptor beta chains came from one sample sequenced in a study of CXCR3-negative and CXCR3-positive naive CD8 T cells. UMI labels and 5' RACE were used to prepare the TRB cDNA libraries. After re-calling the 5' RACE reads, TCRdb lists one entry per CDR3 protein, DNA absent. The sample data list 50,000 to 65,000 distinct CDR3 sequences. The sequencing sample was made of memory CD8+ T cells from blood. Every receptor here comes from a human donor in good health. Some clones in this sample may be carry-over from other donors' samples.

The chain couples TRBV20-1 to TRBJ2-2; the TRBD2 assignment by TCRdb is unverifiable without DNA. Looked up from germline, CDR1 is DFQATT and CDR2 is SNEGSKA (reference sequence). The CDR3 is 17 amino acids. CDR3: CSARGETSGLGTGELFF.

The chain carries TRBV29-1 and TRBJ2-7. The germline V gene encodes CDR1 SQVTM and CDR2 ANQGSEA. The CDR3 runs to 14 residues. This CDR3 reads CSVVQQSEDYEQYF.

This clonotype is classed as medium-sized by frequency. The gene calls are TRBV21-1 and TRBJ1-6. TRBV21-1 is recorded as a pseudogene. The length of the CDR3 is 16 residues. Here the CDR3 reads CASSTTRRSLNSPLHF.

The rearrangement links TRBV29-1 to TRBJ1-5. Germline V gene data show CDR1 as SQVTM and CDR2 as ANQGSEA. CDR3 length equals 14 residues. CDR3 sequence: CSVEDGDSNQPQHF.